The 4 T cell receptor beta chains presented below share a single source sample, sequenced in a study of cytomegalovirus exposure and HLA in healthy donors. The PCR used 60 Vbeta and 13 Jbeta primers. The table came from immunoSEQ multiplex PCR; TCRdb's copy has only in-frame clones and leaves some out. Found here are about 100,000 clones, 55% to 85% of them singletons; the top ten hold about 8%. The material sequenced was PBMCs. Receptor source: a man aged 30 to 39 in good health and CMV-seronegative.

The rearrangement uses TRBV9 and TRBJ2-3, with D perhaps matching TRBD1 (6 bases). CDR1 and CDR2 from the germline V gene are SGDLS and YYNGEE. The CDR3 runs to 16 residues. Trimming stripped 4 bases from V and 0 bases from J, with 15 bases between. The CDR3 DNA is TGTGCCAGCAGCCCACGAGGACAGCCTAGCACAGATACGCAGTATTTT. Its protein is CASSPRGQPSTDTQYF.

V and J are TRBV29-1 and TRBJ1-2; D is uncertain. V lost 8 bases and J 0 bases, leaving 16 bases between the germline ends. CDR3 length: 14 residues. Germline V gene data show CDR1 as SQVTM and CDR2 as ANQGSEA. In nucleotides, the CDR3 is TGCAGCCCATATCTAGCGAGGGCTAACTATGGCTACACCTTC. This gives the protein CSPYLARANYGYTF.

In DNA, the CDR3 is TGCGCCAGCAGCCAATTTTGGGACTCACAAGAGACCCAGTACTTC. This sequence encodes CASSQFWDSQETQYF. The chain is built from TRBV4-1 and TRBJ2-5, with D tentatively TRBD2 (6 bases). Germline V gene sequence: CDR1 MGHRA, CDR2 YSYEKL. The CDR3 extends over 15 amino acids. Deletions cut 2 bases from V and 2 bases from J, with 12 bases between.

This clone appeared once. The chain uses TRBV19 and TRBJ1-3, with unresolved D. Germline V gives CDR1 LNHDA, CDR2 SQIVND (reference sequence). CDR3 length equals 13 residues. Trimming shortened V by 10 bases and J by 4 bases, and 14 bases separated the two germline ends. DNA of the CDR3: TGTGCCACCCATCCACGAGCGGGAAACACCATATATTTT. Residues: CATHPRAGNTIYF.